This T cell receptor beta chain was sequenced during a study of T cell responses to AZD1222 COVID-19 vaccine. Study findings and constraints: AZD1222 recipients seropositive at baseline numbered only 5 or 6. Repertoire sampling happened only post peak T cell response. Reports say nearly half of spike-specific TCRs go after unmutated variant regions. Breadth and depth of Spike-specific TCRs rose after two AZD1222 doses.

Generated by immunoSEQ multiplex PCR, the TCRdb table keeps only in-frame clones and is missing some. The sample holds 140,000 to 150,000 clones, more than 75% seen once. Details on this clone: The antigen is not known.

This sequence originates from an adult in good health. The sample consisted of peripheral blood, taken on day 0 of MenACWY control vaccination.

The CDR3 coding sequence is TGTGCCAGTACCTCCCCCCTGGACACGGACTATGGCTACACCTTC. Its protein product is CASTSPLDTDYGYTF. This chain links TRBV19 with TRBJ1-2, with D maybe TRBD1 (5 bases). Looked up from germline, CDR1 is LNHDA and CDR2 is SQIVND (reference sequence). Between the trimmed V and J ends, which lost 7 bases and 3 bases, there was a span of 18 bases. The CDR3 contains 15 residues.